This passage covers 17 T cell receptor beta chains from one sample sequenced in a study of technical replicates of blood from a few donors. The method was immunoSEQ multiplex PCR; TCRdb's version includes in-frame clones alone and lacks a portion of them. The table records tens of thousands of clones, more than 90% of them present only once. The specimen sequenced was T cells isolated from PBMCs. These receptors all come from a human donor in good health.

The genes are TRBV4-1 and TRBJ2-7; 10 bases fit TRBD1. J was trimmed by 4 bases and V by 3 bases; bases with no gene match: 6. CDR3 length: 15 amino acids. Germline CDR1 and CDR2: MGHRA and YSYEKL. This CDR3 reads CASSQGPGQGYEQYF. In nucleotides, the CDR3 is TGCGCCAGCAGCCAGGGCCCGGGACAGGGGTACGAGCAGTACTTC.

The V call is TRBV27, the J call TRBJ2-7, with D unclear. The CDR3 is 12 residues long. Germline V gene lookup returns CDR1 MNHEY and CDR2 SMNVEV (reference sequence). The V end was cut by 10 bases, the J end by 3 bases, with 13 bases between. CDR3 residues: CATGMEHYEQYF. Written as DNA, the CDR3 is TGTGCCACCGGAATGGAGCACTACGAGCAGTACTTC.

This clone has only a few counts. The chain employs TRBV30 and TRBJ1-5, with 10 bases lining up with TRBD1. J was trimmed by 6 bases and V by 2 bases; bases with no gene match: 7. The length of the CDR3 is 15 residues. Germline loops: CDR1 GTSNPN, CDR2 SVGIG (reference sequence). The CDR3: CAWSTGQGVGQPQHF. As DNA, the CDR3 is TGTGCCTGGAGTACTGGACAGGGGGTGGGTCAGCCCCAGCATTTT.

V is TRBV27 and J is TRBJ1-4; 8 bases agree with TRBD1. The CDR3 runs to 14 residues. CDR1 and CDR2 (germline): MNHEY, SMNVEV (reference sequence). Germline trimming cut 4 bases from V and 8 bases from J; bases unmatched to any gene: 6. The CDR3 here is CASSSTGGFEKLFF. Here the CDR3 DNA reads TGTGCCAGCAGTTCTACAGGGGGATTCGAAAAACTGTTTTTT.

The CDR3 DNA follows: TGTGCCAGCAGCGAAGCAGGGCATGGGGCCAACGTCCTGACTTTC. It yields the protein CASSEAGHGANVLTF. The chain recombines TRBV7-2 with TRBJ2-6; D is perhaps TRBD1 (5 bases). There are 15 residues in the CDR3. Per the germline V gene, CDR1 is SGHTA and CDR2 is FQGNSA. V dropped 5 bases and J dropped 3 bases, with 11 bases sitting between them. The whole variable domain, filled in from reference TRBV7-2 and TRBJ2-6, reads GAGVSQSPSNKVTEKGKDVELRCDPISGHTALYWYRQSLGQGLEFLIYFQGNSAPDKSGLPSDRFSAERTGGSVSTLTIQRTQQEDSAVYLCASSEAGHGANVLTFGAGSRLTVL.

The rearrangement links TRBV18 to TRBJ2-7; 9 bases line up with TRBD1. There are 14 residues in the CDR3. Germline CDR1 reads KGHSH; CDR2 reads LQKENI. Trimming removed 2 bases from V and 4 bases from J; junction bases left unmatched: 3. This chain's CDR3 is CASSPGDRDYEQYF. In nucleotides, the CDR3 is TGTGCCAGCTCACCAGGGGACAGGGATTACGAGCAGTACTTC.

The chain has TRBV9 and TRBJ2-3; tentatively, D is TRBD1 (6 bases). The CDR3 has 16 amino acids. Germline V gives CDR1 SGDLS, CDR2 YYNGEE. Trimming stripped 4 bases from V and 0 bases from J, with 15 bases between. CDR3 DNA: TGTGCCAGCAGCCCACTGGACAGCCCTAGCACAGATACGCAGTATTTT. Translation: CASSPLDSPSTDTQYF. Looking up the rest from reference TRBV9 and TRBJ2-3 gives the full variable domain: DSGVTQTPKHLITATGQRVTLRCSPRSGDLSVYWYQQSLDQGLQFLIQYYNGEERAKGNILERFSAQQFPDLHSELNLSSLELGDSALYFCASSPLDSPSTDTQYFGPGTRLTVL.

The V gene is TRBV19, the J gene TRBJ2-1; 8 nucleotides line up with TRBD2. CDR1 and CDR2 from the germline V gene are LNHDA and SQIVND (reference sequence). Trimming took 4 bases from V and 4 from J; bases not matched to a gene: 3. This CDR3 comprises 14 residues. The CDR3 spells CASSRGLDYNEQFF. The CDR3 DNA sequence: TGTGCCAGTAGTAGGGGACTAGATTACAATGAGCAGTTCTTC.

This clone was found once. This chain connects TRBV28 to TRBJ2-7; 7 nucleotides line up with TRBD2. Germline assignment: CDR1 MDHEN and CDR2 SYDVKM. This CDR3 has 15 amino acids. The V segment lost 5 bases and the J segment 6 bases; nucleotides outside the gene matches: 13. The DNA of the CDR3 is TGTGCCAGCAGTCACCGACTAGCAGAAATCAGCGAGCAGTACTTC. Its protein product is CASSHRLAEISEQYF.

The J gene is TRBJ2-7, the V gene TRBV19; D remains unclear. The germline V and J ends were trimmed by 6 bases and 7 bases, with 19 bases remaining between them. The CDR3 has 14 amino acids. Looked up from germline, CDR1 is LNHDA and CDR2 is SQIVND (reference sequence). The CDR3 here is CASSRIRQVGEQYF. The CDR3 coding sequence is TGTGCCAGTAGCCGAATTCGGCAGGTTGGTGAGCAGTACTTC. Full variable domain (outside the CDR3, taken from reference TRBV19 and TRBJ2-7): DGGITQSPKYLFRKEGQNVTLSCEQNLNHDAMYWYRQDPGQGLRLIYYSQIVNDFQKGDIAEGYSVSREKKESFPLTVTSAQKNPTAFYLCASSRIRQVGEQYFGPGTRLTVT.

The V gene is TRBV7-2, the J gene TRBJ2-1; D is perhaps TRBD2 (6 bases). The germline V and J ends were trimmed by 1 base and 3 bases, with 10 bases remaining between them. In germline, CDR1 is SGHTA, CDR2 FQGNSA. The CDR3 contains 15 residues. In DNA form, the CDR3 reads TGTGCCAGCAGCTTAGAACTAGCTGACTACAATGAGCAGTTCTTC. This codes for CASSLELADYNEQFF.

CDR3 protein: CASSILAGAPGELFF. CDR3 in DNA: TGTGCCAGCAGTATCCTAGCGGGAGCCCCCGGGGAGCTGTTTTTT. The chain has TRBV2 and TRBJ2-2, with TRBD2 matching 10 bases. Germline V CDR1 and CDR2: SNHLY, FYNNEI. This CDR3 region has 15 residues. V dropped 5 bases and J dropped 6; count of bases not matched to a gene: 6.

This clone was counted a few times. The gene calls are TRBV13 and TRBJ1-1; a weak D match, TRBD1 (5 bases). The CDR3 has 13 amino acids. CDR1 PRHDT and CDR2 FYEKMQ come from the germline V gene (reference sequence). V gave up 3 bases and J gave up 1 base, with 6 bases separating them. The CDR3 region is CASSLGGNTEAFF. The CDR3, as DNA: TGTGCCAGCAGCTTGGGGGGGAACACTGAAGCTTTCTTT.

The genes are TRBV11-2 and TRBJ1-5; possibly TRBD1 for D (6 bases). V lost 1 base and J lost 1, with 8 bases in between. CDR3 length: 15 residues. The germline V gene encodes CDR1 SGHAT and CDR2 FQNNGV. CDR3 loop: CASSLAGESNQPQHF. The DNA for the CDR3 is TGTGCCAGCAGCTTAGCAGGGGAGAGCAATCAGCCCCAGCATTTT.

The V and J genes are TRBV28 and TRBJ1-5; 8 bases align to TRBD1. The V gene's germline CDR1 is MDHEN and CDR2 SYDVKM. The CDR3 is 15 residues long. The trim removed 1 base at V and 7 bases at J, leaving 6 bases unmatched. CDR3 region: CASSLLLQGAQPQHF. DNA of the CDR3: TGTGCCAGCAGTTTATTGCTCCAGGGGGCGCAGCCCCAGCATTTT.

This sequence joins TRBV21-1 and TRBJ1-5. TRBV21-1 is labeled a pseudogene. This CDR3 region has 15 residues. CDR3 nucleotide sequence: TGTGCCAGCAGCAAATGGAGGGGACGGAATCAGCCCCAGCATTTT. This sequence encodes CASSKWRGRNQPQHF.

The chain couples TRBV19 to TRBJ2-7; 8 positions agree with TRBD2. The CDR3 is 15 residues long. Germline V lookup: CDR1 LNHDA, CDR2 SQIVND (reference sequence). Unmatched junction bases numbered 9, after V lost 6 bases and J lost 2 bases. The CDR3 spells CASSNTGRAPYEQYF. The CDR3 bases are TGTGCCAGTAGCAATACCGGGAGGGCCCCCTACGAGCAGTACTTC.